What follows is one TCR beta chain and its context. Its specific antigen is unknown. No qualities accompany the bases; no much larger clone lies one base away. Here V drops 2 bases and J drops 3 bases, and the junction holds 4 bases not matched to any gene. For CDR1 and CDR2, the germline V gene lists MRHNA and SNTAGT. The CDR3 runs 15 residues from the cysteine to the phenylalanine. The CDR3 DNA has 45 bases and is translated from base 1. This record belongs to a study of T cell changes during pregnancy in multiple sclerosis (dated by TCRdb to the late 2010s). Background on the whole study: In women with multiple sclerosis, the researchers looked at how the T cell repertoire shifted as pregnancy progressed.

The receptor library was made with the immunoSEQ multiplex PCR assay. TCRdb took this table from immuneACCESS and kept in-frame rearrangements with V and J called. Such tables lack part of the clones; where checked against another copy, unresolved V genes explain under half of the gap, and the rest is unexplained. For this sample the table gives about 59,000 clones, of which roughly 90% were detected only once. The top ten clones comprise around 2.8% of the sample. The sample consisted of peripheral blood, taken in the second trimester of pregnancy. The rearranged segments are TRBV6-4 and TRBJ2-3; 8 bases in between match TRBD2. The receptor's source is a female donor in good health, enrolled as a control in a pregnancy study. The DNA reads TGTGCCAGCAGTGACGGGGGACTAGGTACAGATACGCAGTATTTT. This sequence encodes CASSDGGLGTDTQYF.